Below, 29 T cell receptor beta chains from the same sample are listed, as sequenced in a study of vaccination and CD4 T cells after COVID-19. One entry per CDR3 protein results from TCRdb running MiXCR on the PCR reads. The data contain about 15,000 distinct CDR3 sequences, approximately 72% of them singletons. The starting material was CD4+ T cells from blood, obtained after SARS-CoV-2 vaccination. These receptors came from a human donor who had recovered from COVID-19.

V gene TRBV20-1 combines with J gene TRBJ1-1, with a possible D match to TRBD1 (5 bases). This CDR3 comprises 14 residues. Germline CDR1 and CDR2: DFQATT and SNEGSKA (reference sequence). V was trimmed by 5 bases and J by 0 bases, leaving 13 bases between them. CDR3 nucleotides: TGCAGTGCTCGCCCGGGGGGGATGAACACTGAAGCTTTCTTT. This codes for CSARPGGMNTEAFF.

V is TRBV21-1 and J is TRBJ2-7; TRBD1 is the table's D call, not checked against the DNA. TRBV21-1 is noted as a pseudogene. The CDR3 is 17 residues long. CDR3 DNA: TGTGCCAGCAGCTCGCGGGACCCGAGGGTTACGCCCTACGAGCAGTACTTC. Translation gives CASSSRDPRVTPYEQYF.

This clonotype was recorded a few times. This chain uses TRBV10-3 with TRBJ2-5; 8 positions match TRBD1. This CDR3 region has 14 residues. Looked up from germline, CDR1 is ENHRY and CDR2 is SYGVKD. After removal of 4 bases from V and 1 base from J, the junction contained 2 bases not matched to a gene. The CDR3 region has the DNA TGTGCCATCAGTGCCGACAGGGGCCAAGAGACCCAGTACTTC. This encodes CAISADRGQETQYF.

V gene TRBV7-9 combines with J gene TRBJ1-4; D remains unclear. This CDR3 comprises 14 residues. Between the trimmed V and J ends, which lost 1 base and 8 bases, there was a span of 11 bases. Germline V lookup: CDR1 SEHNR, CDR2 FQNEAQ (reference sequence). DNA for the CDR3: TGTGCCAGCAGCTTAGTGTCCCGAGGGGAAAAACTGTTTTTT. This sequence encodes CASSLVSRGEKLFF. Using reference TRBV7-9 and TRBJ1-4 for the parts outside the CDR3, the full variable domain is DTGVSQNPRHKITKRGQNVTFRCDPISEHNRLYWYRQTLGQGPEFLTYFQNEAQLEKSRLLSDRFSAERPKGSFSTLEIQRTEQGDSAMYLCASSLVSRGEKLFFGSGTQLSVL.

The V call is TRBV2, the J call TRBJ1-4; tentative D call: TRBD1 (6 bases). Germline CDR1 reads SNHLY; CDR2 reads FYNNEI. This CDR3 is 14 amino acids long. V was trimmed by 4 bases and J by 13 bases, leaving 19 bases between them. CDR3 amino acids: CASSAVLGTTGLFF. In DNA form, the CDR3 reads TGTGCCAGCAGTGCCGTTCTCGGGACAACTGGACTGTTTTTT.

V is TRBV20-1 and J is TRBJ2-5, with 9 bases aligning to TRBD2. This CDR3 contains 13 residues. In germline, CDR1 is DFQATT, CDR2 SNEGSKA (reference sequence). Trimming cost V 3 bases and J 4 bases; bases outside gene matches: 3. CDR3 protein: CSASGLASETQYF. The CDR3 DNA reads as TGCAGTGCTAGTGGACTAGCGTCAGAGACCCAGTACTTC.

This clonotype was counted only a few times. V is TRBV20-1 and J is TRBJ2-2, with D possibly TRBD1 on 6 matching bases. V dropped 5 bases and J dropped 6 bases, with 16 bases sitting between them. CDR1 is DFQATT, CDR2 SNEGSKA, per germline (reference sequence). The CDR3 is made up of 14 amino acids. DNA of the CDR3: TGCAGTGCTCCTACTACAGGGTTAGCCGGGGAGCTGTTTTTT. Residues: CSAPTTGLAGELFF.

The J gene is TRBJ1-1, the V gene TRBV18; TRBD1 agrees at 9 bases. The CDR3 covers 16 residues. The V and J ends lost 4 bases and 0 bases, in that order; junction bases with no gene match: 6. The germline CDR1 and CDR2 sequences are KGHSH and LQKENI. The CDR3 coding sequence is TGTGCCAGCTCACTTTCGGGACAGGGCATGAACACTGAAGCTTTCTTT. Translating it yields CASSLSGQGMNTEAFF.

CDR3 sequence (DNA): TGTGCCAGCAGTGCTAGCGAGAGCAATGAGCAGTTCTTC. Amino acid sequence: CASSASESNEQFF. The V call is TRBV6-4, the J call TRBJ2-1, with D maybe TRBD2 (6 bases). The germline V and J ends were trimmed by 4 bases and 6 bases, with 10 bases remaining between them. In germline, CDR1 is MRHNA, CDR2 SNTAGT. The CDR3 runs 13 residues.

This clonotype was counted only a few times. This CDR3 reads CASSPRIYSNQPQHF. The CDR3 DNA follows: TGTGCCAGCAGTCCCAGGATTTATAGCAATCAGCCCCAGCATTTT. The chain recombines TRBV27 with TRBJ1-5; the D is unclear. In germline, CDR1 is MNHEY, CDR2 SMNVEV (reference sequence). V was trimmed by 5 bases and J by 0 bases, leaving 11 bases between them. There are 15 residues in the CDR3.

DNA of the CDR3: TGTGCCAGCAGCTTATCAGGGGTCGAGACCCAGTACTTC. It translates to CASSLSGVETQYF. The chain is built from TRBV7-8 and TRBJ2-5; tentatively, D is TRBD1 (6 bases). V lost 2 bases to trimming and J lost 5 bases, with 9 bases between them. The length of the CDR3 is 13 residues. CDR1 and CDR2 from the germline V gene are SGHVS and FQNEAQ.

The rearrangement joins TRBV7-3 to TRBJ2-7; D might be TRBD2 (6 bases). Germline assignment: CDR1 SGHTA and CDR2 FQGTGA. The CDR3 contains 15 residues. V lost 3 bases to trimming and J lost 3 bases, with 15 bases between them. CDR3 nucleotide sequence: TGTGCCAGCAGCTTGGCTCCGGGACTGATCTACGAGCAGTACTTC. Protein sequence: CASSLAPGLIYEQYF.

V gene TRBV28 combines with J gene TRBJ2-5; 12 bases are a match to TRBD2. CDR1 MDHEN and CDR2 SYDVKM come from the germline V gene. V gave up 5 bases and J gave up 5 bases; unmatched junction bases: 6. The CDR3 loop spans 15 amino acids. The CDR3 bases are TGTGCCAGCAGTCGACTAGCGGGAGCGTTTGAGACCCAGTACTTC. This sequence encodes CASSRLAGAFETQYF.

V gene TRBV18 combines with J gene TRBJ2-1; possible D gene TRBD1, 5 bases. The CDR3 spans 14 residues. The V end lost 1 base, the J end lost 5 bases, and 9 bases lay between the germline ends. Germline V lookup: CDR1 KGHSH, CDR2 LQKENI. In DNA, the CDR3 is TGTGCCAGCTCACCACTGACAGTTAACAATGAGCAGTTCTTC. It codes for CASSPLTVNNEQFF.

This clonotype has just one count. The rearrangement links TRBV6-1 to TRBJ2-1, with D unclear. Trimming took off 7 bases at V and 8 bases at J, with 6 bases between the two ends. This CDR3 contains 10 residues. The germline V gene has CDR1 MNHNS and CDR2 SASEGT. The CDR3 sequence: CASMNDEQFF. The CDR3 DNA reads TGTGCCAGCATGAATGATGAGCAGTTCTTC.

The chain carries TRBV21-1 and TRBJ2-7; the table names TRBD1, a call not compared with the DNA. TRBV21-1 is a pseudogene locus. The CDR3 is 17 amino acids. This CDR3 is CASSKVRIGRRGHEQYF. In DNA, the CDR3 is TGTGCCAGCAGCAAAGTAAGGATAGGGCGCCGGGGCCACGAGCAGTACTTC.

This clonotype appeared a few times. The chain combines TRBV7-2 with TRBJ2-5; 10 bases are shared with TRBD2. Losses at the gene ends were 5 bases for V and 1 base for J; bases not matched to a gene: 7. Germline V gene sequence: CDR1 SGHTA, CDR2 FQGNSA. The CDR3 is 16 amino acids. CDR3 protein: CASSQLIAGGQETQYF. Written as DNA, the CDR3 is TGTGCCAGCAGCCAGCTCATAGCGGGAGGCCAAGAGACCCAGTACTTC. The whole variable domain, remainder taken from reference TRBV7-2 and TRBJ2-5, is GAGVSQSPSNKVTEKGKDVELRCDPISGHTALYWYRQSLGQGLEFLIYFQGNSAPDKSGLPSDRFSAERTGGSVSTLTIQRTQQEDSAVYLCASSQLIAGGQETQYFGPGTRLLVL.

The sample holds one count of this clonotype. The CDR3 protein is CASSLDYNEQFF. The CDR3 DNA sequence: TGTGCCAGCAGCTTAGACTACAATGAGCAGTTCTTC. This rearrangement joins TRBV5-4 to TRBJ2-1; D is unresolved. Germline loops: CDR1 SGHNT, CDR2 YYREEE (reference sequence). The length of the CDR3 is 12 residues. Deletions cut 2 bases from V and 3 bases from J, with 3 bases between.

The rearrangement uses TRBV20-1 and TRBJ1-2, with D perhaps matching TRBD1 (5 bases). The CDR3 is 14 amino acids. Trimming left V 3 bases short and J 3 bases short, with 14 bases between. CDR1 is DFQATT, CDR2 SNEGSKA, per germline (reference sequence). As DNA, the CDR3 is TGCAGTGCTAGGCAACAGGAGCCTGACTATGGCTACACCTTC. It codes for CSARQQEPDYGYTF.

This chain connects TRBV20-1 to TRBJ1-1, with D perhaps matching TRBD1 (5 bases). The V gene lost 6 bases and the J gene lost 1 base, with 18 bases spanning the gap. The germline CDR1 and CDR2 sequences are DFQATT and SNEGSKA (reference sequence). CDR3 length: 15 residues. The CDR3 sequence: CSASPPGGRNTEAFF. The CDR3 nucleotides read TGCAGTGCATCCCCGCCTGGGGGTAGGAACACTGAAGCTTTCTTT.

The chain employs TRBV20-1 and TRBJ2-7, with 8 positions matching TRBD2. The V and J ends lost 5 bases and 4 bases, in that order; junction bases with no gene match: 13. Germline CDR1 and CDR2: DFQATT and SNEGSKA (reference sequence). This CDR3 is 15 amino acids long. The CDR3, as DNA: TGCAGTGCTCAAACTCTGACTAGCGAGCCGTACGAGCAGTACTTC. Translated: CSAQTLTSEPYEQYF.

This chain connects TRBV2 to TRBJ2-1, with 7 bases matching TRBD2. CDR1 is SNHLY, CDR2 FYNNEI, per germline. V lost 2 bases, J lost 10 bases, and 5 bases stayed unmatched. The CDR3 is 13 residues long. CDR3 DNA: TGTGCCAGCAGTGAAACGGCTAGCGGCGAGCAGTTCTTC. It specifies CASSETASGEQFF.

The rearrangement uses TRBV20-1 and TRBJ2-5; D is ambiguous. This CDR3 has 14 amino acids. Germline CDR1 and CDR2: DFQATT and SNEGSKA (reference sequence). Trimming took off 2 bases at V and 5 bases at J, with 15 bases between the two ends. The CDR3 DNA reads TGCAGTGCTAGACGGACCCGAAGATCGGAGACCCAGTACTTC. This codes for CSARRTRRSETQYF.

This chain links TRBV20-1 with TRBJ2-1; the match to TRBD1 covers 9 bases. The CDR3 has 18 amino acids. Trimming cost V 1 base and J 8 bases; bases outside gene matches: 18. Germline V gene sequence: CDR1 DFQATT, CDR2 SNEGSKA (reference sequence). CDR3 bases: TGCAGTGCTAGAGGTTCAGGCAGAACAACGAGGGACAGGGATGAGCAGTTCTTC. This gives the protein CSARGSGRTTRDRDEQFF.

The chain combines TRBV6-1 with TRBJ1-1; 8 bases match TRBD1. This CDR3 contains 15 residues. Germline CDR1 reads MNHNS; CDR2 reads SASEGT. V gave up 7 bases and J gave up 5 bases; unmatched junction bases: 12. The CDR3 is CASTLVDRGGTEAFF. In nucleotides, the CDR3 is TGTGCCAGCACGCTAGTTGACAGGGGTGGTACTGAAGCTTTCTTT.

The chain couples TRBV7-9 to TRBJ1-1; the D is unclear. Trimming removed 1 base at V and 2 bases at J, with 8 bases between. CDR1 and CDR2 (germline): SEHNR, FQNEAQ (reference sequence). CDR3 size: 14 residues. CDR3 nucleotide sequence: TGTGCCAGCAGCTTAGGTCAGTATAACACTGAAGCTTTCTTT. This sequence encodes CASSLGQYNTEAFF.

The rearrangement joins TRBV2 to TRBJ2-2, with 7 bases aligning to TRBD2. CDR3 length: 13 amino acids. Germline lookup yields CDR1 SNHLY and CDR2 FYNNEI. The V and J ends lost 8 bases and 4 bases, in that order; junction bases with no gene match: 4. The CDR3 spells CASGRELTGELFF. CDR3 sequence (DNA): TGTGCCAGCGGGAGGGAACTCACCGGGGAGCTGTTTTTT.

The V and J genes are TRBV18 and TRBJ2-5, with D perhaps given as TRBD1 or TRBD2 (5 bases each). The CDR3 covers 14 residues. CDR1 is KGHSH and CDR2 is LQKENI in the germline V gene. V lost 2 bases and J 5 bases, leaving 12 bases between the germline ends. CDR3 nucleotides: TGTGCCAGCTCACCAGCGAGGGGCGGGGAGACCCAGTACTTC. The encoded protein is CASSPARGGETQYF.

The V and J genes are TRBV7-2 and TRBJ1-5; weak D call: TRBD1 (6 bases). Germline V gives CDR1 SGHTA, CDR2 FQGNSA. CDR3 length: 13 residues. The V end lost 1 base, the J end lost 6 bases, and 7 bases lay between the germline ends. The CDR3 sequence is CASSLDRVQPQHF. For the CDR3, the DNA is TGTGCCAGCAGCTTAGACAGGGTTCAGCCCCAGCATTTT.